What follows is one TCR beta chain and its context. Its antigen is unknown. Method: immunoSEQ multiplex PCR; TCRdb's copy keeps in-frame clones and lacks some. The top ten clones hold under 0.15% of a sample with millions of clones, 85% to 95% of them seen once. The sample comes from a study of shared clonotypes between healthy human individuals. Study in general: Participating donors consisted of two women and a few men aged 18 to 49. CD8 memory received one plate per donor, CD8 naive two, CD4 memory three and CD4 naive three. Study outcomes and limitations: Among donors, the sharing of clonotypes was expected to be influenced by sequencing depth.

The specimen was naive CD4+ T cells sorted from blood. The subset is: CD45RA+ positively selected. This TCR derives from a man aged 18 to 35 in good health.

This CDR3 is CASSFRGLGDTEAFF. As DNA, the CDR3 is TGCGCCAGCAGCTTCAGGGGCCTTGGGGACACTGAAGCTTTCTTT. The chain links TRBV5-1 to TRBJ1-1; perhaps TRBD1 as D (6 bases). Germline V CDR1 and CDR2: SGHRS, YFSETQ. V shed 2 bases and J shed 3 bases, with 14 bases lying between them. There are 15 residues in the CDR3.